The next 2 T cell receptor beta chains were all read from a single sample in a study of T cell responses to AZD1222 COVID-19 vaccine. The data were produced by immunoSEQ multiplex PCR, yet TCRdb's version contains in-frame clones alone and is incomplete. The sample includes around 120,000 clones, roughly 88% seen only once; the top ten take 15% to 20%. The sequencing used peripheral blood, collected on day 0 of MenACWY control vaccination. The receptors stem from an adult in good health.

This clone was seen only a few times. This chain connects TRBV28 to TRBJ1-2; unclear D gene. Trimming pared 4 bases from V and 4 bases from J, leaving 13 bases between. Germline V gene lookup returns CDR1 MDHEN and CDR2 SYDVKM. The CDR3 runs 14 residues. The CDR3 loop is CASSSRPSSYGYTF. Written as DNA, the CDR3 is TGTGCCAGCAGTTCGAGGCCGTCGAGCTATGGCTACACCTTC.

The chain links TRBV28 to TRBJ1-4, with 9 bases fitting TRBD1. The CDR3 extends over 15 amino acids. Trimming removed 4 bases from V and 8 bases from J; junction bases left unmatched: 8. Germline values: CDR1 MDHEN, CDR2 SYDVKM. CDR3 in amino acids: CASSSWTGVEEKLFF. The CDR3 bases are TGTGCCAGCAGTTCCTGGACAGGGGTAGAGGAAAAACTGTTTTTT.